The rows below give T cell receptor beta chains drawn from one sample of a study of T cell changes during pregnancy in multiple sclerosis. Generated by immunoSEQ multiplex PCR, the TCRdb table keeps only in-frame clones and is missing some. The table has around 30,000 clones, roughly 92% seen once. The sample was CD8+ T cells from peripheral blood mononuclear cells, taken before pregnancy. These receptors were taken from a female donor with multiple sclerosis, enrolled in a pregnancy study. The CDR3 runs from the conserved cysteine through the conserved F or W. Each record gives: J gene, D gene, clone size, V gene, CDR3 protein, CDR3 DNA. The D gene is left open where the match is weak. Rows may omit the clone size; those that give it use once, few, many or a size class.

J: TRBJ2-7; D: NA; size: NA; V: TRBV9; CDR3: CASSPWEVGYEQYF; DNA: TGTGCCAGCAGCCCCTGGGAGGTCGGCTACGAGCAGTACTTC
J: TRBJ1-3; D: NA; size: NA; V: TRBV5-5; CDR3: CASSYLGTRSGNTIYF; DNA: TGTGCCAGCAGCTATCTTGGCACCAGGTCTGGAAACACCATATATTTT
J: TRBJ2-7; D: TRBD2; size: NA; V: TRBV2; CDR3: CATFGGSGGIYEQYF; DNA: TGTGCCACCTTCGGGGGGAGCGGGGGAATCTACGAGCAGTACTTC
J: TRBJ2-1; D: TRBD2; size: NA; V: TRBV2; CDR3: CASSEILAGRYNEQFF; DNA: TGTGCCAGCAGTGAGATACTAGCGGGAAGGTACAATGAGCAGTTCTTC
J: TRBJ2-7; D: TRBD1; size: NA; V: TRBV27; CDR3: CASSLYDRGSSYEQYF; DNA: TGTGCCAGCAGTTTATACGACAGGGGAAGCTCCTACGAGCAGTACTTC
J: TRBJ2-1; D: TRBD2; size: NA; V: TRBV6-5; CDR3: CASSPLAGGYNEQFF; DNA: TGTGCCAGCAGCCCTCTAGCGGGAGGTTATAATGAGCAGTTCTTC
J: TRBJ2-4; D: NA; size: NA; V: TRBV7-8; CDR3: CASSLRQDLAKNIQYF; DNA: TGTGCCAGCAGCTTAAGACAGGACCTAGCCAAAAACATTCAGTACTTC
J: TRBJ2-5; D: NA; size: NA; V: TRBV7-9; CDR3: CASSLVSGDQYF; DNA: TGTGCCAGCAGCTTAGTGTCAGGGGACCAGTACTTC
J: TRBJ1-2; D: NA; size: NA; V: TRBV29-1; CDR3: CSVTAGGYGYTF; DNA: TGCAGCGTCACAGCGGGCGGCTATGGCTACACCTTC
J: TRBJ1-1; D: NA; size: once; V: TRBV4-1; CDR3: CASSLRTPPSTEAFF; DNA: TGCGCCAGCAGCCTCCGGACTCCTCCAAGCACTGAAGCTTTCTTT
J: TRBJ2-2; D: NA; size: NA; V: TRBV7-9; CDR3: CASKRRSTGELFF; DNA: TGTGCCAGCAAGAGAAGGTCGACCGGGGAGTTGTTTTTT
J: TRBJ2-7; D: TRBD2; size: NA; V: TRBV6-6; CDR3: CASSYSTSGSEQYF; DNA: TGTGCCAGCAGTTACTCGACTAGCGGGAGCGAGCAGTACTTC
J: TRBJ1-1; D: TRBD1; size: NA; V: TRBV2; CDR3: CASRGQGANTEAFF; DNA: TGTGCCAGCAGGGGACAGGGGGCAAACACTGAAGCTTTCTTT
J: TRBJ1-1; D: NA; size: NA; V: TRBV5-5; CDR3: CASSLGSGDTEAFF; DNA: TGTGCCAGCAGCCTCGGCTCAGGGGACACTGAAGCTTTCTTT
J: TRBJ1-1; D: NA; size: once; V: TRBV2; CDR3: CASREGSARRTEAFF; DNA: TGTGCCAGCCGCGAAGGGTCGGCCAGGAGGACTGAAGCTTTCTTT
J: TRBJ2-5; D: NA; size: NA; V: TRBV9; CDR3: CASSGAVQETQYF; DNA: TGTGCCAGCAGCGGGGCAGTCCAAGAGACCCAGTACTTC
J: TRBJ2-7; D: TRBD1; size: NA; V: TRBV7-6; CDR3: CASSSRDRSYEQYF; DNA: TGTGCCAGCAGCTCCCGGGACAGGTCCTACGAGCAGTACTTC
J: TRBJ2-1; D: TRBD1; size: NA; V: TRBV6-5; CDR3: CASSYRGQNEQFF; DNA: TGTGCCAGCAGCTACAGGGGGCAAAATGAGCAGTTCTTC
J: TRBJ2-6; D: NA; size: NA; V: TRBV29-1; CDR3: CSVEIRGTSGANVLTF; DNA: TGCAGCGTTGAAATCAGGGGTACGAGTGGGGCCAACGTCCTGACTTTC
J: TRBJ1-1; D: TRBD1; size: NA; V: TRBV7-9; CDR3: CASDRGRTEAFF; DNA: TGTGCCAGTGACAGGGGCCGGACTGAAGCTTTCTTT
J: TRBJ1-1; D: NA; size: NA; V: TRBV27; CDR3: CASSSIDKNTEAFF; DNA: TGTGCCAGCAGTTCAATCGACAAGAACACTGAAGCTTTCTTT
J: TRBJ2-5; D: TRBD1; size: NA; V: TRBV27; CDR3: CASSSDRGVETQYF; DNA: TGTGCCAGCAGTTCGGACAGGGGAGTGGAGACCCAGTACTTC
J: TRBJ1-1; D: TRBD1; size: NA; V: TRBV5-4; CDR3: CASSSHGQGGHWEAFF; DNA: TGTGCCAGCAGCTCCCACGGACAGGGGGGCCATTGGGAAGCTTTCTTT
J: TRBJ2-3; D: NA; size: once; V: TRBV7-6; CDR3: CASSMTGPKGTQYF; DNA: TGTGCCAGCAGCATGACAGGTCCCAAGGGTACGCAGTATTTT
J: TRBJ2-5; D: NA; size: NA; V: TRBV27; CDR3: CASSYGPTREETQYF; DNA: TGTGCCAGCAGTTACGGCCCCACCAGGGAAGAGACCCAGTACTTC
J: TRBJ2-5; D: NA; size: NA; V: TRBV18; CDR3: CASSPNRGRRGQETQYF; DNA: TGTGCCAGCTCACCAAATAGGGGAAGGCGGGGCCAAGAGACCCAGTACTTC
J: TRBJ2-1; D: NA; size: NA; V: TRBV7-9; CDR3: CASSPSVAHEQFF; DNA: TGTGCCAGCAGCCCTAGTGTGGCCCATGAGCAGTTCTTC
J: TRBJ1-5; D: NA; size: NA; V: TRBV6-6; CDR3: CASSYWGGSNQPQHF; DNA: TGTGCCAGCAGTTACTGGGGAGGTAGCAATCAGCCCCAGCATTTT
J: TRBJ2-3; D: TRBD1; size: NA; V: TRBV7-6; CDR3: CASSGTGSDTQYF; DNA: TGTGCCAGCAGCGGGACAGGGTCGGATACGCAGTATTTT
J: TRBJ2-7; D: NA; size: NA; V: TRBV7-9; CDR3: CASSSPQGKEQYF; DNA: TGTGCCAGCAGCTCACCCCAGGGGAAGGAGCAGTACTTC
J: TRBJ1-2; D: NA; size: NA; V: TRBV23-1; CDR3: CASSRENYGYTF; DNA: TGCGCCAGCAGTCGCGAGAACTATGGCTACACCTTC
J: TRBJ1-1; D: NA; size: once; V: TRBV19; CDR3: CASSFQNTEAFF; DNA: TGTGCCAGTAGTTTTCAAAACACTGAAGCTTTCTTT
J: TRBJ1-5; D: NA; size: NA; V: TRBV30; CDR3: CAWRQGPNQPQHF; DNA: TGTGCCTGGAGACAGGGCCCGAATCAGCCCCAGCATTTT
J: TRBJ2-7; D: TRBD2; size: NA; V: TRBV29-1; CDR3: CSVGRDYYEQYF; DNA: TGCAGCGTTGGGAGGGACTACTACGAGCAGTACTTC
J: TRBJ2-4; D: NA; size: NA; V: TRBV6-5; CDR3: CASSYGGTDKNIQYF; DNA: TGTGCCAGCAGTTACGGGGGGACGGATAAAAACATTCAGTACTTC
J: TRBJ2-3; D: NA; size: NA; V: TRBV5-4; CDR3: CASSWGVDTQYF; DNA: TGTGCCAGCAGCTGGGGGGTGGATACGCAGTATTTT
J: TRBJ1-5; D: TRBD1; size: NA; V: TRBV5-5; CDR3: CASRPTGEQQPQHF; DNA: TGTGCCAGCAGGCCCACAGGGGAACAACAGCCCCAGCATTTT
J: TRBJ2-2; D: NA; size: NA; V: TRBV7-6; CDR3: CASSLVPREEMAGELFF; DNA: TGTGCCAGCAGCTTAGTCCCCAGGGAAGAGATGGCCGGGGAGCTGTTTTTT
J: TRBJ2-3; D: NA; size: NA; V: TRBV29-1; CDR3: CSVEEWGRSSTDTQYF; DNA: TGCAGCGTTGAAGAATGGGGCCGCTCTAGCACAGATACGCAGTATTTT
J: TRBJ2-1; D: NA; size: NA; V: TRBV4-2; CDR3: CASSQEPSVIYEQFF; DNA: TGTGCCAGCAGCCAAGAACCTAGCGTTATCTATGAGCAGTTCTTC
J: TRBJ2-3; D: NA; size: NA; V: TRBV29-1; CDR3: CSVARFGDTQYF; DNA: TGCAGCGTCGCACGCTTCGGGGATACGCAGTATTTT
J: TRBJ1-2; D: NA; size: NA; V: TRBV9; CDR3: CASSVVAGLSRNYGYTF; DNA: TGTGCCAGCAGCGTAGTGGCAGGGCTATCCCGGAACTATGGCTACACCTTC
J: TRBJ1-2; D: NA; size: NA; V: TRBV4-1; CDR3: CASSQDLGTGNGYTF; DNA: TGCGCCAGCAGCCAAGATCTAGGGACTGGAAATGGCTACACCTTC
J: TRBJ2-7; D: TRBD1; size: NA; V: TRBV6-1; CDR3: CASSDWDRASYEQYF; DNA: TGTGCCAGCAGTGATTGGGACAGGGCTTCTTACGAGCAGTACTTC
J: TRBJ2-7; D: TRBD1; size: NA; V: TRBV7-6; CDR3: CASSSGQEPPYEQYF; DNA: TGTGCCAGCAGCTCGGGACAGGAGCCGCCCTACGAGCAGTACTTC
J: TRBJ1-2; D: NA; size: NA; V: TRBV25-1; CDR3: CASSAEWGRVEGYTF; DNA: TGTGCCAGCAGTGCTGAATGGGGGCGGGTTGAGGGCTACACCTTC
J: TRBJ1-2; D: TRBD1; size: once; V: TRBV5-8; CDR3: CASSGGQGYYGYTF; DNA: TGTGCCAGCAGCGGCGGACAGGGGTACTATGGCTACACCTTC
J: TRBJ1-1; D: NA; size: NA; V: TRBV9; CDR3: CASSLGGDAEAFF; DNA: TGTGCCAGCAGCTTAGGGGGAGACGCTGAAGCTTTCTTT
J: TRBJ2-1; D: NA; size: NA; V: TRBV4-2; CDR3: CASSQDFYNEQFF; DNA: TGTGCCAGCAGCCAAGACTTCTACAATGAGCAGTTCTTC
J: TRBJ2-4; D: NA; size: NA; V: TRBV7-3; CDR3: CASSLSPTGSGPDHQYF; DNA: TGTGCCAGCAGCTTAAGCCCAACAGGGTCCGGGCCAGACCATCAGTACTTC
J: TRBJ2-7; D: NA; size: NA; V: TRBV27; CDR3: CASSYGGISNEQYF; DNA: TGTGCCAGCAGTTACGGAGGGATTAGCAACGAGCAGTACTTC
J: TRBJ2-1; D: TRBD1; size: NA; V: TRBV27; CDR3: CASSRDRGNEQFF; DNA: TGTGCCAGCAGTCGGGACAGGGGCAATGAGCAGTTCTTC
J: TRBJ2-2; D: NA; size: few; V: TRBV29-1; CDR3: CSSGQNTGELFF; DNA: TGCAGCTCGGGACAGAACACCGGGGAGCTGTTTTTT
J: TRBJ2-7; D: NA; size: NA; V: TRBV27; CDR3: CASSLSRGSYEQYF; DNA: TGTGCCAGCAGTTTATCTAGGGGATCCTACGAGCAGTACTTC
J: TRBJ2-7; D: TRBD1; size: NA; V: TRBV7-9; CDR3: CASSLVGDRPSGEQYF; DNA: TGTGCCAGCAGCTTAGTTGGGGACAGGCCCTCTGGCGAGCAGTACTTC
J: TRBJ2-3; D: NA; size: NA; V: TRBV29-1; CDR3: CSVEVEEDTQYF; DNA: TGCAGCGTTGAAGTTGAGGAAGATACGCAGTATTTT
J: TRBJ1-1; D: TRBD1; size: NA; V: TRBV6-1; CDR3: CASTGQGIGGTEAFF; DNA: TGTGCCAGCACCGGACAGGGAATTGGGGGCACTGAAGCTTTCTTT
J: TRBJ2-2; D: NA; size: NA; V: TRBV2; CDR3: CASSDGLVVNTGELFF; DNA: TGTGCCAGCAGTGATGGTCTAGTGGTGAACACCGGGGAGCTGTTTTTT